This passage covers 23 T cell receptor beta chains from one sample sequenced in a study of T cells expressing NK-cell markers. TCRdb reprocessed the 5' RACE reads; each CDR3 protein has one entry and no DNA is given. The repertoire table contains roughly 420,000 distinct CDR3 sequences. The sample consisted of blood T cells: a sorted CD56 or NKG2C T cell subset, CD4+ or CD8+ T cells, or bulk PBMC T cells (not recorded which). The receptors come from a woman between 18 and 70 years old in good health.

This rearrangement joins TRBV12-3 or TRBV12-4 to TRBJ2-1; checking the TCRdb D call of TRBD2 is not possible without DNA. CDR3 length equals 14 residues. CDR3 residues: CASSRGLERGEQFF.

This rearrangement joins TRBV20-1 to TRBJ2-1; the D gene TCRdb calls, TRBD2, cannot be checked with no DNA. Germline V gene lookup returns CDR1 DFQATT and CDR2 SNEGSKA (reference sequence). The CDR3 length is 15 residues. CDR3 protein: CSARDWGLGYNEQFF.

V and J are TRBV29-1 and TRBJ1-2; TCRdb's assignment of TRBD1 cannot be checked, as there is no DNA. CDR1 and CDR2 from the germline V gene are SQVTM and ANQGSEA. This CDR3 has 13 residues. CDR3 loop: CSVGNRESYGYTF.

The rearrangement uses TRBV3-1 and TRBJ2-7. The CDR3 is 12 residues long. Germline CDR1 and CDR2: LGHDT and YNNKEL (reference sequence). CDR3 residues: CASSPGPYEQYF.

The rearrangement uses TRBV18 and TRBJ2-3; TCRdb gives TRBD2 as the D gene, but with no DNA this cannot be confirmed. CDR3 length equals 13 residues. CDR1 KGHSH and CDR2 LQKENI come from the germline V gene. The CDR3 loop reads CASSLARYDTQYF. Variable domain in full (rest from reference TRBV18 and TRBJ2-3): NAGVMQNPRHLVRRRGQEARLRCSPMKGHSHVYWYRQLPEEGLKFMVYLQKENIIDESGMPKERFSAEFPKEGPSILRIQQVVRGDSAAYFCASSLARYDTQYFGPGTRLTVL.

V gene TRBV7-2 combines with J gene TRBJ2-1; the D call of TRBD2 rests on TCRdb alone, since no DNA is present to check it. There are 17 residues in the CDR3. Germline CDR1 reads SGHTA; CDR2 reads FQGNSA. The CDR3 sequence is CASSLALSGGVDNEQFF.

This chain connects TRBV6-2 or TRBV6-3 to TRBJ1-2; the TRBD1 assignment by TCRdb is unverifiable without DNA. The CDR3 covers 14 residues. The germline V gene encodes CDR1 MNHEY and CDR2 SVGEGT. The CDR3: CASRMQGARDGYTF.

This chain joins TRBV5-1 and TRBJ2-1; TCRdb selects TRBD2, and the lack of DNA leaves this call unchecked. This CDR3 spans 15 amino acids. Germline V lookup: CDR1 SGHRS, CDR2 YFSETQ. The CDR3 region is CASTAGTSSYNEQFF.

This CDR3 reads CASSPLQLSPNTGELFF. This chain connects TRBV6-1 to TRBJ2-2; TCRdb's D gene call, TRBD1, goes unchecked for lack of DNA. Germline CDR1 is MNHNS and CDR2 is SASEGT. This CDR3 is built from 17 residues.

V gene TRBV18 combines with J gene TRBJ1-2; TCRdb designates TRBD1, a call that cannot be tested without DNA. This CDR3 has 13 amino acids. Germline V lookup: CDR1 KGHSH, CDR2 LQKENI. This CDR3 is CASSPPGAPGYTF.

This chain links TRBV11-3 with TRBJ2-7; without DNA, the TCRdb call of TRBD1 cannot be checked. The CDR3 is 13 amino acids. Germline lookup yields CDR1 SGHNT and CDR2 YENEEA. The CDR3 sequence is CASSLGPQGAAYF.

The rearrangement links TRBV20-1 to TRBJ1-5; TCRdb indicates TRBD1, and absent DNA this call remains unverified. The CDR3 spans 17 residues. Germline loops: CDR1 DFQATT, CDR2 SNEGSKA (reference sequence). The CDR3 is CSARVPGQGNSNQPQHF.

The chain carries TRBV18 and TRBJ2-1; TCRdb lists TRBD1, though no DNA is available to test this call. The V gene's germline CDR1 is KGHSH and CDR2 LQKENI. The CDR3 covers 17 residues. Here the CDR3 reads CASSPPLGAAGGNEQFF.

The J gene is TRBJ2-2, the V gene TRBV18. Germline CDR1 and CDR2: KGHSH and LQKENI. The CDR3 has 16 residues. CDR3 amino acids: CASSPQVQSNTGELFF. Full variable domain (rest looked up from reference TRBV18 and TRBJ2-2): NAGVMQNPRHLVRRRGQEARLRCSPMKGHSHVYWYRQLPEEGLKFMVYLQKENIIDESGMPKERFSAEFPKEGPSILRIQQVVRGDSAAYFCASSPQVQSNTGELFFGEGSRLTVL.

The V and J genes are TRBV29-1 and TRBJ1-2; TCRdb gives TRBD1 as the D gene, but with no DNA this cannot be confirmed. This CDR3 comprises 13 residues. Germline CDR1 reads SQVTM; CDR2 reads ANQGSEA. CDR3: CSVESQGDYGYTF.

V gene TRBV5-6 combines with J gene TRBJ1-2. This CDR3 spans 12 amino acids. Germline lookup yields CDR1 SGHDT and CDR2 YYEEEE. CDR3 region: CASSQGTYGYTF.

The rearrangement uses TRBV9 and TRBJ2-3; TCRdb names TRBD1, which stays unverified in the absence of DNA. CDR3 size: 16 residues. In germline, CDR1 is SGDLS, CDR2 YYNGEE. The CDR3 spells CASSPQGSRRVDTQYF. The full variable domain, completed using reference TRBV9 and TRBJ2-3, is DSGVTQTPKHLITATGQRVTLRCSPRSGDLSVYWYQQSLDQGLQFLIQYYNGEERAKGNILERFSAQQFPDLHSELNLSSLELGDSALYFCASSPQGSRRVDTQYFGPGTRLTVL.

This chain joins TRBV5-1 and TRBJ2-7; checking the TCRdb D call of TRBD2 is not possible without DNA. The CDR3 has 15 amino acids. CDR1 and CDR2 from the germline V gene are SGHRS and YFSETQ. The chain's CDR3 is CASSPSGLGVSEQYF.

CDR3 amino acids: CASRLGTGSTGELFF. The chain combines TRBV7-6 with TRBJ2-2; with no DNA, the TCRdb D assignment of TRBD1 cannot be verified. Looked up from germline, CDR1 is SGHVS and CDR2 is FNYEAQ. This CDR3 region has 15 residues.

V is TRBV14 and J is TRBJ1-1. The CDR3 totals 15 residues. Germline V CDR1 and CDR2: SGHDN, FVKESK. The CDR3 reads CASSQDMIGRTEAFF.

The V call is TRBV19, the J call TRBJ2-1; without DNA, the TCRdb call of TRBD2 cannot be checked. There are 14 residues in the CDR3. Germline loops: CDR1 LNHDA, CDR2 SQIVND (reference sequence). CDR3 protein: CASSLVASEDAKFF.

This chain links TRBV12-3 or TRBV12-4 with TRBJ2-1; TCRdb indicates TRBD1, and absent DNA this call remains unverified. This CDR3 contains 13 residues. This CDR3 reads CASSFFREHEQFF.

The gene calls are TRBV29-1 and TRBJ2-7. The length of the CDR3 is 12 residues. The germline V gene encodes CDR1 SQVTM and CDR2 ANQGSEA. The CDR3 here is CSVEVQRYEQYF.